This entry concerns a single TCR beta chain. This clone was picked up one time. Its antigen is still unknown. The record has no base qualities; no much larger clone is one base away. As encoded in the germline V gene, CDR1 is KGHSH while CDR2 is LQKENI. Relative to germline, V is 2 bases shorter and J is 2 bases shorter, with 9 bases between their ends. From cysteine to phenylalanine, the CDR3 is 14 amino acids long. The CDR3 DNA has 42 bases and is translated from base 1. The sample originates from a study of T cell repertoires and Cas9 in healthy adults (dated by TCRdb to 2017 to 2018). Notes on the research overall: Within the CD4 and CD8 compartments, SpCas9-reactive T cells were assessed for multi-effector potency, cytotoxicity and lineage determination. The study looked at preexisting T cell immunity to the Streptococcus pyogenes Cas9 nuclease (SpCas9), which is used in CRISPR gene editing.

Donors were healthy humans. Study-level results and caveats: In vitro, the proliferation and function of SpCas9-reactive effector T cells were reported to be mitigated by SpCas9-reactive regulatory T cells.

Libraries came from the immunoSEQ multiplex PCR assay. TCRdb re-hosts the immuneACCESS table, in-frame sequences only. Its copies lack some clones; in the studies checked, an unresolved V gene accounts for under half of them, and the cause for the rest is not known. Here the sample has 20,000 to 25,000 clones; 85% to 95% occur a single time. Over 0.7% of the sample rests with the top ten. This TCR derives from a human donor in good health. The sequence is built from TRBV18 and TRBJ1-1; TRBD1 could be the D gene, as 5 bases match. Specimen: CD4+ effector T cells (CD127+, CD25-, CD137-, CD154-) from PBMCs; culture status not recorded. The CDR3 protein sequence reads: CASSPDRLNTEAFF. The DNA sequence is TGTGCCAGCTCACCAGACAGATTAAACACTGAAGCTTTCTTT.